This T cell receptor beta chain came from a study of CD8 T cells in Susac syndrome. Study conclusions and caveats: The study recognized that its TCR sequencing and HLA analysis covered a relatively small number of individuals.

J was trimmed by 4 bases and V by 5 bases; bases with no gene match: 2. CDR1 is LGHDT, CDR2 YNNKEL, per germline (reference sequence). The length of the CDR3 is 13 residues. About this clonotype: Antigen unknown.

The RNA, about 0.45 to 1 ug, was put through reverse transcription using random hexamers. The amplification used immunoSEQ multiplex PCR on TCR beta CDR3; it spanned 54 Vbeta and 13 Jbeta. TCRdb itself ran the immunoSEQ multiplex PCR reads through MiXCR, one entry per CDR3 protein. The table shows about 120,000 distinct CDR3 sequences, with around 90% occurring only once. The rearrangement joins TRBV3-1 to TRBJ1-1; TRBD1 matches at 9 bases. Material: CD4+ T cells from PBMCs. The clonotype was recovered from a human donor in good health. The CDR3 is CASSTGGVTEAFF. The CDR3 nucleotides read TGTGCCAGCAGCACAGGGGGCGTCACTGAAGCTTTCTTT. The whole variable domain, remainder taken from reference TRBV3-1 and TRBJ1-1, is DTAVSQTPKYLVTQMGNDKSIKCEQNLGHDTMYWYKQDSKKFLKIMFSYNNKELIINETVPNRFSPKSPDKAHLNLHINSLELGDSAVYFCASSTGGVTEAFFGQGTRLTVV.